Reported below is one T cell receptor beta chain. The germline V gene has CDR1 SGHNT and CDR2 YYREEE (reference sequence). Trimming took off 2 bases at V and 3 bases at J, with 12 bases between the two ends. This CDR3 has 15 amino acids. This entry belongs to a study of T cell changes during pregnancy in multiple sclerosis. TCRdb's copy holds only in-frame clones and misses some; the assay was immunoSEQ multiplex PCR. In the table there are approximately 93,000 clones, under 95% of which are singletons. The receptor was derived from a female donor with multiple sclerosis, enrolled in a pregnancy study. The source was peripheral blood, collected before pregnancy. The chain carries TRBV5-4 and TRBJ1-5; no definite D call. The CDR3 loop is CASSLGGNSNQPQHF. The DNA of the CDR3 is TGTGCCAGCAGCTTAGGAGGGAATTCCAATCAGCCCCAGCATTTT. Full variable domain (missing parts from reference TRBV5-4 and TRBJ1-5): ETGVTQSPTHLIKTRGQQVTLRCSSQSGHNTVSWYQQALGQGPQFIFQYYREEENGRGNFPPRFSGLQFPNYSSELNVNALELDDSALYLCASSLGGNSNQPQHFGDGTRLSIL.